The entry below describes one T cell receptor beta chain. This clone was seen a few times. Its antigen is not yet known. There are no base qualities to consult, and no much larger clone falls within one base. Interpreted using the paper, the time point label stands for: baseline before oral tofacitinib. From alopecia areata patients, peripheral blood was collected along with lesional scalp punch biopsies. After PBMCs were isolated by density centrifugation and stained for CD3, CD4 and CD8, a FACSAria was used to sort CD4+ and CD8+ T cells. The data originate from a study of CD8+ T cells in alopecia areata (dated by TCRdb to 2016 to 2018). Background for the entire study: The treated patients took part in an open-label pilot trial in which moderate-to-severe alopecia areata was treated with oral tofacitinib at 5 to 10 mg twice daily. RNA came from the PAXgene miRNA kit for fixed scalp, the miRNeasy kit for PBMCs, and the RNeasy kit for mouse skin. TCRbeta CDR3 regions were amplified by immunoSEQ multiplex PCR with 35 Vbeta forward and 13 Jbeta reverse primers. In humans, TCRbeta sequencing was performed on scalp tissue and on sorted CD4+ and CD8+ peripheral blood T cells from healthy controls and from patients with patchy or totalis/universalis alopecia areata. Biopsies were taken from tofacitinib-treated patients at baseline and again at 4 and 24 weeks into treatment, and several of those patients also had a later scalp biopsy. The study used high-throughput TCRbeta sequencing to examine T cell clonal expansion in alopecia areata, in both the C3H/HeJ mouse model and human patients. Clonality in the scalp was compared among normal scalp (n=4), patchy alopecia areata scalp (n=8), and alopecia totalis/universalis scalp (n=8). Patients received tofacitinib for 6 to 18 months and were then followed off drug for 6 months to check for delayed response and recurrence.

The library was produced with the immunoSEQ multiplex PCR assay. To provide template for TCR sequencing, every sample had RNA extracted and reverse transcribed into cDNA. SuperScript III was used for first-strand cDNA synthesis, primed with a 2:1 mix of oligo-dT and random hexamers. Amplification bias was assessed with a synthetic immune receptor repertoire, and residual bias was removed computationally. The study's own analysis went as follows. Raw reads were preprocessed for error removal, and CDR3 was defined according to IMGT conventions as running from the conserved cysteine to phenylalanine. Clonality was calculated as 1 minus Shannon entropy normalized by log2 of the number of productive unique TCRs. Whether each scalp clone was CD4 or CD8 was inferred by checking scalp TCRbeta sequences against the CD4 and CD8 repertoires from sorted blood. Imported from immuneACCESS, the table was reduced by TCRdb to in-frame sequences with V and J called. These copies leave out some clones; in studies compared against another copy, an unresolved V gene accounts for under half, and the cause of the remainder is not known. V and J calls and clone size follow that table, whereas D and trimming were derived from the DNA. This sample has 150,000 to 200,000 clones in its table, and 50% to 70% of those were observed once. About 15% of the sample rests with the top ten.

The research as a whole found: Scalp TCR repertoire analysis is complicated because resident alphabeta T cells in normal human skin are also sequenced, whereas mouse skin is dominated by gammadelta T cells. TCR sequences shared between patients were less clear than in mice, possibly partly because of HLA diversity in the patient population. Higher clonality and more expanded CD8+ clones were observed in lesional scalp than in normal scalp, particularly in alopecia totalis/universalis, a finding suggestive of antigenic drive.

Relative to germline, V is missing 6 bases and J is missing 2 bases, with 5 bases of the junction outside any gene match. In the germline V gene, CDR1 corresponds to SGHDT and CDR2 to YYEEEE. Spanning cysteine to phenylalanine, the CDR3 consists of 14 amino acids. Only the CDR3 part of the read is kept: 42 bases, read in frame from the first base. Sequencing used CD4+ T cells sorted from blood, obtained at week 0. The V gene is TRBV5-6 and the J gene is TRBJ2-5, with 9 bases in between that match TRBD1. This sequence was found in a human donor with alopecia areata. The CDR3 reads CASTPGQGQETQYF. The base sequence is TGTGCCAGCACCCCGGGACAGGGACAAGAGACCCAGTACTTC.